Listed here is a single T cell receptor (beta chain). What it recognizes is unknown. This sample was taken from a study of OX40 agonist ivuxolimab in advanced cancers. As for the study in general: Averaging about 60 years in age, with a range of about 23 to 79, the cohort was approximately 83% male. Prior anti-PD-1, anti-PD-L1 or anti-CTLA-4 therapy was allowed; about 39% had some. Notes on the study in general: Among the lowest levels of clonal expansion were found in partial responders at 0.1-3.0 mg/kg. At 0.1 to 3.0 mg/kg and by week 6, CD4+ and CD8+ T cells in the blood had expanded clonally.

Assay used: immunoSEQ multiplex PCR; TCRdb lists only in-frame clones, some missing. The data contain approximately 92,000 clones, 70% to 85% of them singletons. Germline V gives CDR1 KGHSH, CDR2 LQKENI. The CDR3 has 13 amino acids. Trimming cost V 3 bases and J 7 bases; bases outside gene matches: 1. This chain connects TRBV18 to TRBJ2-1, with 9 bases fitting TRBD1. Sequenced here: CD4+ or CD8+ T cells sorted from blood, sampled in a trial of the OX40 agonist ivuxolimab. This receptor was obtained from an adult with an advanced solid tumor such as melanoma, head and neck, liver or kidney cancer. The CDR3 region is CASSPDRGNEQFF. In DNA form, the CDR3 reads TGTGCCAGCTCACCCGACAGGGGGAATGAGCAGTTCTTC. Full variable domain (outside the CDR3, taken from reference TRBV18 and TRBJ2-1): NAGVMQNPRHLVRRRGQEARLRCSPMKGHSHVYWYRQLPEEGLKFMVYLQKENIIDESGMPKERFSAEFPKEGPSILRIQQVVRGDSAAYFCASSPDRGNEQFFGPGTRLTVL.